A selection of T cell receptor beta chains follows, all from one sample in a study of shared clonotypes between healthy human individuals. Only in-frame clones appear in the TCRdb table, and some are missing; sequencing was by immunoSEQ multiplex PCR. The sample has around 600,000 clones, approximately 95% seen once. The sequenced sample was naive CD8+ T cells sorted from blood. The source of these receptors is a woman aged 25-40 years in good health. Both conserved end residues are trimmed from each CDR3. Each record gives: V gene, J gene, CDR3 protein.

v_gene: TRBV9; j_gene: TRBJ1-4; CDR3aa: ASSPGTGATNEKLF
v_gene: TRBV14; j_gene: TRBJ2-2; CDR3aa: ASSPGRGGRNTGELF
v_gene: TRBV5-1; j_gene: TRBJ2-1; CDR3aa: ASSLEGGINEQF
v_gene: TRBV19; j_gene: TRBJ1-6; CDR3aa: ASSADQGPSPLH
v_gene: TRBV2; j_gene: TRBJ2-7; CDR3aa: ASKRAASPEKY
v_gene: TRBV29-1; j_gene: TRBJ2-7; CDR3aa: SVQGGAYEQY
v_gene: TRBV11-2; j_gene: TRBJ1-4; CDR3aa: ASSETGMGEKLF
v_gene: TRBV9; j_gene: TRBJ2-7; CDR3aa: ASSPSIRREY
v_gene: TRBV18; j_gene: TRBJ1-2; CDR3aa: ASSLPRDINYGYT
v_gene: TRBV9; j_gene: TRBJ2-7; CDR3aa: ASSPDGDGDEQY
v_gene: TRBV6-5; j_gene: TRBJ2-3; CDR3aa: ASHPGFADTQY
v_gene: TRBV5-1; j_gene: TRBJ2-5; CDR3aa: ASSLRPDQETQY
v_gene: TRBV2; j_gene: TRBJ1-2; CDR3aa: AGGQGNRYGYT
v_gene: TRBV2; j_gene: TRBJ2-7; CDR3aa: ASKRDNSYEQY
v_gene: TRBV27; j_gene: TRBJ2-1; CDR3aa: ASSLLLAGGSSNEQF
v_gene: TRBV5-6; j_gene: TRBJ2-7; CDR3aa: ASSLETELYEQY
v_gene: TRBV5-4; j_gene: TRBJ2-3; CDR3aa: ASRLAGGPTDTQY